One sample yielded the 28 T cell receptor beta chains listed below, sequenced in a study of CD8 T cells in Susac syndrome. With random hexamers, reverse transcription was performed on 0.5 to 1 ug of RNA. TCRdb reanalysed the immunoSEQ multiplex PCR reads using MiXCR and keeps one entry per CDR3 protein. The sample comprises roughly 86,000 distinct CDR3 sequences, roughly 96% of which are singletons, and about 0.65% rests with the top ten. Sequencing was performed on CD8+ T cells from PBMCs. The source is a human donor with Susac syndrome.

The chain is built from TRBV20-1 and TRBJ1-6, with D possibly TRBD1 on 5 matching bases. The germline V gene encodes CDR1 DFQATT and CDR2 SNEGSKA (reference sequence). There are 15 residues in the CDR3. V lost 6 bases to trimming and J lost 7 bases, with 19 bases between them. This CDR3 reads CSAFSHAGLNSPLHF. CDR3 nucleotide sequence: TGCAGTGCCTTCTCGCATGCAGGGTTGAATTCACCCCTCCACTTT.

The rearrangement joins TRBV19 to TRBJ2-7, with TRBD1 matching over 10 bases. Per germline, CDR1 LNHDA and CDR2 SQIVND (reference sequence). Germline trimming cut 6 bases from V and 5 bases from J; bases unmatched to any gene: 10. The CDR3 totals 15 residues. This chain's CDR3 is CASRLQSTGGHEQYF. In DNA form, the CDR3 reads TGTGCCAGTAGACTCCAATCGACAGGGGGCCACGAGCAGTACTTC.

The chain recombines TRBV15 with TRBJ2-7, with 11 bases fitting TRBD1. V gave up 2 bases and J gave up 2 bases; unmatched junction bases: 8. This CDR3 region has 17 residues. Germline CDR1 reads LNHNV; CDR2 reads YYDKDF (reference sequence). The CDR3 region has the DNA TGTGCCACCAGCAGATCAATTGCGGGACAGGGGGCCTACGAGCAGTACTTC. The encoded protein is CATSRSIAGQGAYEQYF.

The V gene is TRBV20-1, the J gene TRBJ2-1; 7 bases line up with TRBD1. Trimming took 1 base from V and 5 from J; bases not matched to a gene: 5. Germline CDR1 and CDR2: DFQATT and SNEGSKA (reference sequence). CDR3 length: 14 amino acids. The chain's CDR3 is CSARVPTGHNEQFF. The CDR3 DNA follows: TGCAGTGCTAGAGTCCCGACAGGGCACAATGAGCAGTTCTTC.

The chain employs TRBV5-1 and TRBJ1-3; weak D call: TRBD1 (6 bases). This CDR3 region has 13 residues. The germline V gene has CDR1 SGHRS and CDR2 YFSETQ. Between the trimmed V and J ends, which lost 4 bases and 5 bases, there was a span of 10 bases. The CDR3 spells CASSQDSRNTIYF. The CDR3 bases are TGCGCCAGCAGCCAGGACAGCCGAAACACCATATATTTT.

The chain carries TRBV5-5 and TRBJ2-4, with D possibly matching TRBD1 (6 bases). V dropped 4 bases and J dropped 6 bases, with 11 bases sitting between them. This CDR3 is 13 amino acids long. Per germline, CDR1 SGHKS and CDR2 YYEKEE (reference sequence). DNA for the CDR3: TGTGCCAGCAGCGCGGACAGTCCAAACATTCAGTACTTC. Its protein product is CASSADSPNIQYF.

J is TRBJ1-1 and V is TRBV5-4; 7 bases agree with TRBD1. The J segment lost 0 bases and the V segment lost 3 bases, leaving 5 bases of the junction unmatched. CDR3 length: 15 residues. CDR1 is SGHNT and CDR2 is YYREEE in the germline V gene (reference sequence). The chain's CDR3 is CASSYGTVMNTEAFF. The CDR3 DNA sequence: TGTGCCAGCAGCTACGGGACAGTGATGAACACTGAAGCTTTCTTT.

The V and J genes are TRBV9 and TRBJ2-1, with D hard to call. V shed 0 bases and J shed 10 bases, with 8 bases lying between them. This CDR3 has 12 amino acids. CDR1 and CDR2 from the germline V gene are SGDLS and YYNGEE. Written as DNA, the CDR3 is TGTGCCAGCAGCGTAGCGCCGAAGGAGCAGTTCTTC. Encoded protein: CASSVAPKEQFF.

This rearrangement joins TRBV20-1 to TRBJ2-7; tentative D call: TRBD1 (6 bases). Germline assignment: CDR1 DFQATT and CDR2 SNEGSKA (reference sequence). V lost 5 bases to trimming and J lost 4 bases, with 12 bases between them. The length of the CDR3 is 12 residues. The CDR3 protein is CSAYPQGYEQYF. The CDR3 nucleotides read TGCAGTGCTTACCCACAGGGTTACGAGCAGTACTTC.

The genes are TRBV7-9 and TRBJ1-6; possible D gene TRBD1, 5 bases. Per germline, CDR1 SEHNR and CDR2 FQNEAQ (reference sequence). This CDR3 contains 15 residues. V was clipped by 4 bases and J by 7 bases, with 14 bases between them. CDR3 nucleotides: TGTGCCAGCAGCTCGCCCGGGGCGGGCAATTCACCCCTCCACTTT. It codes for CASSSPGAGNSPLHF.

This chain uses TRBV6-2 or TRBV6-3 with TRBJ1-5; D ambiguous. Germline values: CDR1 MNHEY, CDR2 SVGEGT. Trimming took off 2 bases at V and 6 bases at J, with 14 bases between the two ends. This CDR3 spans 15 amino acids. This CDR3 is CASSYGQEWAQPQHF. CDR3 bases: TGTGCCAGCAGTTACGGTCAGGAGTGGGCTCAGCCCCAGCATTTT.

The V gene is TRBV25-1, the J gene TRBJ2-2; D gene uncertain. Germline V gene sequence: CDR1 MGHDK, CDR2 SYGVNS. The CDR3 totals 12 residues. V shed 5 bases and J shed 8 bases, with 9 bases lying between them. DNA of the CDR3: TGTGCCAGCAGTCTTTATACAGGGGAGCTGTTTTTT. This sequence encodes CASSLYTGELFF.

The chain joins TRBV5-1 to TRBJ1-6, with D possibly matching TRBD1 (6 bases). Trimming left V 3 bases short and J 9 bases short, with 13 bases between. CDR3 length: 14 residues. Germline assignment: CDR1 SGHRS and CDR2 YFSETQ. The CDR3 here is CASSSRTDGSPLHF. In DNA form, the CDR3 reads TGCGCCAGCAGCTCTCGGACAGATGGTTCACCCCTCCACTTT.

This chain joins TRBV27 and TRBJ2-5; D is undetermined. Germline V gene lookup returns CDR1 MNHEY and CDR2 SMNVEV (reference sequence). The CDR3 is 14 amino acids. V lost 0 bases and J lost 5, with 10 bases in between. The CDR3 DNA sequence: TGTGCCAGCAGTTTATCTACGGTTAGGGAGACCCAGTACTTC. Encoded protein: CASSLSTVRETQYF.

The gene calls are TRBV14 and TRBJ1-1, with a possible D match to TRBD1 (6 bases). The length of the CDR3 is 16 residues. Germline V gene data show CDR1 as SGHDN and CDR2 as FVKESK. The V and J ends lost 0 bases and 3 bases respectively, with 14 bases between them. In nucleotides, the CDR3 is TGTGCCAGCAGCCAAGATTTCGGCAGGGGTGACACTGAAGCTTTCTTT. Protein product: CASSQDFGRGDTEAFF.

V and J are TRBV12-3 or TRBV12-4 and TRBJ2-5; TRBD2 aligns across 7 bases. V lost 8 bases and J lost 4; bases outside the gene matches: 10. The CDR3 is 14 residues long. CDR3 residues: CASSPERDLETQYF. The CDR3 bases are TGTGCCAGCTCTCCAGAGCGGGATTTAGAGACCCAGTACTTC.

The chain links TRBV6-5 to TRBJ2-3, with D possibly being TRBD1 (6 bases). Per germline, CDR1 MNHEY and CDR2 SVGAGI. V was trimmed by 5 bases and J by 3 bases, leaving 15 bases between them. This CDR3 is built from 15 residues. The CDR3: CASSPTGLPTDTQYF. The CDR3 bases are TGTGCCAGCAGTCCTACAGGGCTCCCTACAGATACGCAGTATTTT.

The CDR3 spells CASSFQGYEQYF. CDR3 DNA sequence: TGTGCCAGCAGTTTCCAGGGCTACGAGCAGTACTTC. The chain is built from TRBV7-2 and TRBJ2-7, with TRBD1 as a possible D gene (5 bases). The V end lost 6 bases, the J end lost 3 bases, and 9 bases lay between the germline ends. The CDR3 runs to 12 residues. Germline V gene lookup returns CDR1 SGHTA and CDR2 FQGNSA.

V and J are TRBV4-3 and TRBJ2-7; 9 bases map to TRBD1. The V gene's germline CDR1 is LGHNA and CDR2 YSLEER. This CDR3 is built from 14 residues. V lost 4 bases, J lost 5 bases, and 6 bases stayed unmatched. This chain's CDR3 is CASSLRTGDDEQYF. The CDR3 bases are TGCGCCAGCAGCCTCCGGACAGGGGACGACGAGCAGTACTTC.

This chain uses TRBV7-2 with TRBJ2-7; TRBD1 aligns across 8 bases. The CDR3 loop spans 14 amino acids. The V segment lost 3 bases and the J segment 5 bases; nucleotides outside the gene matches: 6. Germline V gene data show CDR1 as SGHTA and CDR2 as FQGNSA. The CDR3 loop reads CASSLDRAVNEQYF. CDR3 sequence (DNA): TGTGCCAGCAGCTTGGACAGGGCAGTAAACGAGCAGTACTTC.

The V call is TRBV6-5, the J call TRBJ2-5; D is unclear. The germline V and J ends were trimmed by 6 bases and 1 base, with 15 bases remaining between them. The germline V gene has CDR1 MNHEY and CDR2 SVGAGI. The CDR3 runs to 15 residues. In DNA form, the CDR3 reads TGTGCCAGCAGCGAATGGCTGGACCGCCAAGAGACCCAGTACTTC. Translation gives CASSEWLDRQETQYF.

The V and J genes are TRBV24-1 and TRBJ1-5; TRBD1 might be the D (6 bases). This CDR3 spans 18 amino acids. V was shortened by 2 bases and J by 1 base, with 17 bases between the two germline ends. CDR1 is KGHDR and CDR2 is SFDVKD in the germline V gene. The CDR3 sequence: CATSDSGAGGSSNQPQHF. The CDR3, as DNA: TGTGCCACCAGTGATTCAGGGGCCGGGGGATCGAGCAATCAGCCCCAGCATTTT.

The CDR3 nucleotides are TGCAGTGCTACGAGGGAGACCCAATCACCCCTCCACTTT. Protein product: CSATRETQSPLHF. This chain joins TRBV20-1 and TRBJ1-6; no firm D call. CDR3 length equals 13 residues. Germline V gives CDR1 DFQATT, CDR2 SNEGSKA (reference sequence). Trimming left V 4 bases short and J 10 bases short, with 14 bases between.

DNA of the CDR3: TGTGCCAGCTCTCCCCTAGCCAAAAACATTCAGTACTTC. Its protein product is CASSPLAKNIQYF. The chain links TRBV18 to TRBJ2-4; the D is unclear. V shed 6 bases and J shed 0 bases, with 6 bases lying between them. The V gene's germline CDR1 is KGHSH and CDR2 LQKENI. The CDR3 runs to 13 residues.

The genes are TRBV5-1 and TRBJ2-7, with TRBD1 identical over 7 bases. This CDR3 spans 15 amino acids. CDR1 and CDR2 (germline): SGHRS, YFSETQ. After removal of 0 bases from V and 3 bases from J, the junction contained 6 bases not matched to a gene. CDR3 in DNA: TGCGCCAGCAGCTTGGCCGGGACAGTAGTCTACGAGCAGTACTTC. Protein product: CASSLAGTVVYEQYF.

The chain links TRBV30 to TRBJ2-7; 13 nucleotides agree with TRBD2. Germline CDR1 reads GTSNPN; CDR2 reads SVGIG (reference sequence). The CDR3 spans 15 residues. Germline trimming cut 2 bases from V and 4 bases from J; bases unmatched to any gene: 5. CDR3 in DNA: TGTGCCTGGAGTCGAACGGGACTAGCGGGATACGAGCAGTACTTC. The encoded protein is CAWSRTGLAGYEQYF.

The chain is built from TRBV3-1 and TRBJ2-3; the D gene is possibly TRBD1 (5 bases). The V gene lost 4 bases and the J gene lost 1 base, with 15 bases spanning the gap. The CDR3 loop spans 16 amino acids. Germline loops: CDR1 LGHDT, CDR2 YNNKEL (reference sequence). CDR3 loop: CASSLVGHLGTDTQYF. DNA for the CDR3: TGTGCCAGCAGCCTCGTCGGACACTTGGGCACAGATACGCAGTATTTT.

The chain carries TRBV7-2 and TRBJ1-2, with D perhaps matching TRBD1 (6 bases). This CDR3 contains 15 residues. V lost 1 base and J 4 bases, leaving 13 bases between the germline ends. Per the germline V gene, CDR1 is SGHTA and CDR2 is FQGNSA. The CDR3 coding sequence is TGTGCCAGCAGCTTAGGCACAGGGAACTCCTATGGCTACACCTTC. This encodes CASSLGTGNSYGYTF. The full variable domain, its missing parts supplied by reference TRBV7-2 and TRBJ1-2, is GAGVSQSPSNKVTEKGKDVELRCDPISGHTALYWYRQSLGQGLEFLIYFQGNSAPDKSGLPSDRFSAERTGGSVSTLTIQRTQQEDSAVYLCASSLGTGNSYGYTFGSGTRLTVV.